A selection of T cell receptor beta chains follows, all from one sample in a study of PD-L1 blockade in urothelial cancer. Libraries were prepared by immunoSEQ multiplex PCR; TCRdb keeps only in-frame clonotypes and omits some of them. The data contain some 50,000 clones, around 88% of them singletons. Here the sequenced sample was PBMCs, taken around atezolizumab (anti-PD-L1) treatment. These receptors all stem from a woman aged 60-75 years with urothelial cancer. CDR3s include the opening cysteine and the closing phenylalanine or tryptophan. A D gene is named only where the DNA matches it firmly. Clone size is shown for a subset of rows, as once, few, many or a class of expanded clone.

V gene	D gene	J gene	clone size	CDR3 protein	CDR3 DNA
TRBV15	NA	TRBJ2-5	once	CATSPRGAETQYF	TGTGCCACCAGCCCCAGGGGTGCGGAGACCCAGTACTTC
TRBV11-2	NA	TRBJ1-2	NA	CASSPGQNYGYTF	TGTGCCAGCAGCCCCGGACAGAACTATGGCTACACCTTC
TRBV15	TRBD2	TRBJ2-3	NA	CATSRILAAGTDTQYF	TGTGCCACCAGCAGGATACTAGCGGCGGGCACAGATACGCAGTATTTT
TRBV7-6	NA	TRBJ1-5	NA	CASSLEMAGVSSQPQHF	TGTGCCAGCAGCTTAGAAATGGCCGGGGTGTCCAGTCAGCCCCAGCATTTT
TRBV18	NA	TRBJ1-1	NA	CASSGQTNTEAFF	TGTGCCAGCTCAGGGCAGACGAACACTGAAGCTTTCTTT
TRBV7-3	NA	TRBJ2-5	NA	CASSLGRGGQETQYF	TGTGCCAGCAGCTTGGGGCGGGGAGGACAAGAGACCCAGTACTTC
TRBV18	NA	TRBJ2-1	NA	CASSPVWSDEQFF	TGTGCCAGCTCACCCGTGTGGAGCGATGAGCAGTTCTTC
TRBV11-2	TRBD2	TRBJ2-1	NA	CASSSTSGRMLHEQFF	TGTGCCAGCAGCTCAACTAGCGGGAGAATGCTCCATGAGCAGTTCTTC
TRBV5-4	TRBD1	TRBJ1-2	NA	CASSFWTGGLPSYGYTF	TGTGCCAGCAGCTTCTGGACAGGGGGCCTCCCGAGTTATGGCTACACCTTC
TRBV15	TRBD1	TRBJ1-5	few	CATSRDYKGAAGDQPQHF	TGTGCCACCAGCAGAGATTATAAGGGGGCGGCCGGGGACCAGCCCCAGCATTTT
TRBV7-9	TRBD2	TRBJ2-3	NA	CASELAGGRTDTQYF	TGTGCCAGTGAACTAGCGGGAGGGCGCACAGATACGCAGTATTTT
TRBV5-1	TRBD1	TRBJ1-4	NA	CASSSGGTGGEKLFF	TGCGCCAGCAGCTCAGGGGGGACAGGCGGGGAAAAACTGTTTTTT
TRBV18	NA	TRBJ1-2	NA	CASSPVGGLGRSSDGYTF	TGTGCCAGCTCACCCGTCGGAGGGCTCGGGCGATCAAGCGATGGCTACACCTTC
TRBV5-1	TRBD1	TRBJ2-3	once	CASSQRTGDITDTQYF	TGCGCCAGCAGTCAAAGGACAGGGGATATAACAGATACGCAGTATTTT
TRBV5-1	TRBD1	TRBJ2-7	NA	CASSPGQGREQYF	TGCGCCAGCAGCCCTGGACAGGGCCGCGAGCAGTACTTC
TRBV12-5	NA	TRBJ1-2	once	CASGGAGQLYGYTF	TGTGCTAGTGGTGGTGCAGGCCAACTCTATGGCTACACCTTC
TRBV7-9	NA	TRBJ2-7	few	CASSLALTGGSYEQYF	TGTGCCAGCAGCTTAGCGCTTACAGGTGGCTCCTACGAGCAGTACTTC
TRBV6-1	NA	TRBJ2-7	NA	CASSEEIKTLTGYTSYEQYF	TGTGCCAGCAGTGAAGAAATAAAAACCTTGACAGGATACACCTCCTACGAGCAGTACTTC
TRBV19	TRBD1	TRBJ2-1	many	CASSTLPGQAGYNEQFF	TGTGCCAGTAGTACGCTTCCGGGACAGGCTGGCTACAATGAGCAGTTCTTC
TRBV4-1	NA	TRBJ2-3	NA	CASSLNLGEITDTQYF	TGCGCCAGCAGCCTGAATCTGGGAGAGATCACAGATACGCAGTATTTT
TRBV5-4	NA	TRBJ2-7	NA	CASSFKTGPYEQYF	TGTGCCAGCAGCTTTAAAACAGGACCCTACGAGCAGTACTTC
TRBV4-3	NA	TRBJ1-4	once	CASSQDRGEKLFF	TGCGCCAGCAGCCAAGACAGGGGCGAAAAACTGTTTTTT
TRBV5-1	NA	TRBJ2-3	NA	CASSLQDTQYF	TGCGCCAGCAGCCTTCAGGATACGCAGTATTTT
TRBV5-4	TRBD2	TRBJ2-3	NA	CASSFGTSGFTDTQYF	TGTGCCAGCAGCTTTGGGACTAGCGGTTTCACAGATACGCAGTATTTT
TRBV11-2	NA	TRBJ2-3	NA	CASSREGGLTDTQYF	TGTGCCAGCAGCCGAGAGGGGGGGTTGACAGATACGCAGTATTTT
TRBV10-3	TRBD1	TRBJ1-2	few	CAISGIDREGYTF	TGTGCCATCAGTGGAATAGACAGGGAAGGCTACACCTTC
TRBV27	NA	TRBJ1-1	NA	CASSLTRRNTEAFF	TGTGCCAGCAGTTTAACTCGGAGGAACACTGAAGCTTTCTTT
TRBV6-5	TRBD2	TRBJ2-1	NA	CASSWTSGNNNEQFF	TGTGCCAGCAGCTGGACTAGCGGAAACAACAATGAGCAGTTCTTC
TRBV15	NA	TRBJ1-1	few	CATSRAGEAFF	TGTGCCACCAGCAGAGCGGGTGAAGCTTTCTTT
TRBV4-2	TRBD2	TRBJ2-5	NA	CASSQEGAGGETQYF	TGTGCCAGCAGCCAAGAGGGAGCGGGGGGTGAGACCCAGTACTTC
TRBV18	TRBD1	TRBJ2-4	NA	CASSPIHRDSKNIQYF	TGTGCCAGCTCCCCAATCCACCGGGACAGCAAAAACATTCAGTACTTC
TRBV6-5	TRBD2	TRBJ2-7	once	CASSTMPGGAYEQYF	TGTGCCAGCAGTACAATGCCTGGGGGGGCCTACGAGCAGTACTTC
TRBV19	NA	TRBJ2-5	NA	CASSMGWTSRGQETQYF	TGTGCCAGTAGTATGGGTTGGACTAGTAGGGGGCAAGAGACCCAGTACTTC
TRBV11-2	TRBD2	TRBJ2-3	once	CASSLSGWASGEDTQYF	TGTGCCAGCAGCTTATCCGGGTGGGCTAGCGGGGAAGATACGCAGTATTTT
TRBV4-2	TRBD2	TRBJ2-5	NA	CASRPTSGGVQETQYF	TGTGCCAGCAGACCCACTAGCGGGGGGGTCCAAGAGACCCAGTACTTC
TRBV6-5	TRBD2	TRBJ2-1	NA	CASSSIAGSYNEQFF	TGTGCCAGCAGTTCAATAGCGGGGAGCTACAATGAGCAGTTCTTC
TRBV5-4	TRBD2	TRBJ2-1	NA	CASSLRLAGGREQFF	TGTGCCAGCAGCTTGCGGCTAGCGGGGGGACGTGAGCAGTTCTTC
TRBV7-9	TRBD1	TRBJ2-3	NA	CASSLGQGARDTQYF	TGTGCCAGCAGCTTAGGACAGGGGGCAAGAGATACGCAGTATTTT
TRBV19	TRBD1	TRBJ2-7	NA	CASSVVSTGVKSEQYF	TGTGCCAGTAGTGTGGTATCGACAGGGGTAAAATCTGAGCAGTACTTC
TRBV7-2	TRBD2	TRBJ2-3	once	CASSRTSGGPGDTQYF	TGTGCCAGCAGCCGGACTAGCGGGGGGCCGGGAGATACGCAGTATTTT